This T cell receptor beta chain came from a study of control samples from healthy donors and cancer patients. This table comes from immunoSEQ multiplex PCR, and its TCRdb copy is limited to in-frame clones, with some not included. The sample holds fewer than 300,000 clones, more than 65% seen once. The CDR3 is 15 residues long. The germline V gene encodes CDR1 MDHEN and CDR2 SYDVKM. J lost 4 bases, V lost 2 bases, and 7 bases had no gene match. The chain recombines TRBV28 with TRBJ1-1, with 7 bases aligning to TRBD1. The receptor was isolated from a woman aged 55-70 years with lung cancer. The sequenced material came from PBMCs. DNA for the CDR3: TGTGCCAGCAGTTTAAGGACCAGGGGGTCCACTGAAGCTTTCTTT. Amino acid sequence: CASSLRTRGSTEAFF.